One and the same sample provided the 27 T cell receptor beta chains below, sequenced in a study of cytomegalovirus exposure and HLA in healthy donors. The protocol was immunoSEQ multiplex PCR, while the TCRdb copy is restricted to in-frame clones and leaves out a portion. The data show 140,000 or so clones, roughly 90% seen once. Sequencing was carried out using PBMCs. All receptors come from a man in his late teens or twenties in good health and CMV-seropositive.

CDR3 bases: TGTGCAGGAAGACAGGGGGCTAACAATGAGCAGTTCTTC. Translating gives CAGRQGANNEQFF. The J gene is TRBJ2-1, the V gene TRBV7-9; 10 bases align to TRBD1. The CDR3 sequence is 13 residues long. Germline loops: CDR1 SEHNR, CDR2 FQNEAQ (reference sequence).

The chain recombines TRBV28 with TRBJ2-7; the D gene is possibly TRBD2 (7 bases). The CDR3 runs to 14 residues. V lost 6 bases and J lost 6, with 18 bases in between. The germline gives CDR1 MDHEN, CDR2 SYDVKM. This CDR3 reads CASRVGGAQSEQYF. CDR3 sequence (DNA): TGTGCCAGCAGGGTTGGGGGGGCCCAATCCGAGCAGTACTTC. Using reference TRBV28 and TRBJ2-7 for the parts outside the CDR3, the full variable domain is DVKVTQSSRYLVKRTGEKVFLECVQDMDHENMFWYRQDPGLGLRLIYFSYDVKMKEKGDIPEGYSVSREKKERFSLILESASTNQTSMYLCASRVGGAQSEQYFGPGTRLTVT.

The CDR3 spells CASSLSGQGANQPQHF. CDR3 DNA: TGTGCCAGCAGTTTATCGGGACAGGGGGCGAATCAGCCCCAGCATTTT. The gene calls are TRBV27 and TRBJ1-5; 12 bases are a match to TRBD1. Trimming removed 0 bases from V and 4 bases from J; junction bases left unmatched: 1. The CDR3 consists of 16 residues. Germline-derived CDR1 and CDR2 are MNHEY and SMNVEV (reference sequence).

The rearrangement joins TRBV4-1 to TRBJ1-1; no firm D call. Trimming removed 0 bases from V and 6 bases from J, with 14 bases in between. The CDR3 has 15 amino acids. CDR1 MGHRA and CDR2 YSYEKL come from the germline V gene. The CDR3 loop reads CASSQEAAGYAEAFF. CDR3 nucleotides: TGCGCCAGCAGCCAAGAGGCGGCGGGTTACGCTGAAGCTTTCTTT.

A word on this clone: Distinct nucleotide sequences in the sample also encode this CDR3. The chain has TRBV6-5 and TRBJ2-1; 7 bases map to TRBD2. CDR3 size: 14 residues. V shed 6 bases, J shed 1 base, and the junction held 3 bases outside the gene matches. Germline V gene lookup returns CDR1 MNHEY and CDR2 SVGAGI. CDR3 amino acids: CASRTGGSYNEQFF. The CDR3, as DNA: TGTGCCAGCAGAACGGGAGGATCCTACAATGAGCAGTTCTTC.

The V gene is TRBV2, the J gene TRBJ2-6; the D is unclear. V was pared by 4 bases and J by 4 bases, with 5 bases between. Germline V gene lookup returns CDR1 SNHLY and CDR2 FYNNEI. The CDR3 extends over 13 amino acids. The CDR3 protein is CASSVGGANVLTF. CDR3 DNA: TGTGCCAGCAGTGTCGGGGGGGCCAACGTCCTGACTTTC.

V gene TRBV13 combines with J gene TRBJ2-7, with D tentatively TRBD1 (6 bases). Deletions cut 2 bases from V and 2 bases from J, with 10 bases between. From germline, CDR1 is PRHDT and CDR2 FYEKMQ (reference sequence). The CDR3 length is 14 residues. CDR3 sequence (DNA): TGTGCCAGCAGCTTACAGGGGATTCCCTACGAGCAGTACTTC. Its protein product is CASSLQGIPYEQYF. Based on the CDR3 plus reference TRBV13 and TRBJ2-7, the full variable domain is AAGVIQSPRHLIKEKRETATLKCYPIPRHDTVYWYQQGPGQDPQFLISFYEKMQSDKGSIPDRFSAQQFSDYHSELNMSSLELGDSALYFCASSLQGIPYEQYFGPGTRLTVT.

This clone was detected once. The chain carries TRBV21-1 and TRBJ1-2; the table's D call of TRBD1 was not tested on the DNA. TRBV21-1 has pseudogene status. The CDR3 loop spans 15 amino acids. CDR3 sequence (DNA): TGTGCCAGCAGCGCAGCCCGCCGGGACAGGGATGGCTACACCTTC. As protein: CASSAARRDRDGYTF.

The rearrangement links TRBV6-6 to TRBJ2-5; 8 nucleotides match TRBD2. Trimming took 5 bases from V and 1 from J; bases not matched to a gene: 3. Germline-derived CDR1 and CDR2 are MNHNY and SVGAGI (reference sequence). The CDR3 is 14 residues long. The CDR3 region is CASSRGGSQETQYF. The CDR3 region has the DNA TGTGCCAGCAGTCGGGGGGGTTCCCAAGAGACCCAGTACTTC.

The chain uses TRBV2 and TRBJ1-5, with 10 bases fitting TRBD1. Per germline, CDR1 SNHLY and CDR2 FYNNEI. Trimming at V came to 6 bases and at J to 1 base, leaving 3 bases not matched to a gene. This CDR3 is built from 15 residues. CDR3 region: CASRGDRGSNQPQHF. As DNA, the CDR3 is TGTGCCAGCAGGGGGGACAGGGGAAGCAATCAGCCCCAGCATTTT.

This sequence joins TRBV2 and TRBJ2-1, with D possibly being TRBD1 (6 bases). Trimming left V 8 bases short and J 3 bases short, with 20 bases between. There are 16 residues in the CDR3. CDR1 and CDR2 from the germline V gene are SNHLY and FYNNEI. CDR3 sequence (DNA): TGTGCCAGCCCTCTAAGCGAACGGGGACACTACAATGAGCAGTTCTTC. It codes for CASPLSERGHYNEQFF.

V is TRBV12-2 and J is TRBJ1-3. TRBV12-2 is a pseudogene. The CDR3 is made up of 17 amino acids. CDR3 loop: CASRFSTWRAAEDTIYF. In DNA, the CDR3 is TGTGCAAGTCGCTTCTCCACCTGGAGGGCGGCCGAGGACACCATATATTTT.

The chain links TRBV6-5 to TRBJ1-2; tentative D call: TRBD1 (5 bases). Trimming stripped 6 bases from V and 4 bases from J, with 12 bases between. The CDR3 contains 13 residues. The germline gives CDR1 MNHEY, CDR2 SVGAGI. The CDR3 DNA sequence: TGTGCCAGCAGCCTGACAGAGCCCTATGGCTACACCTTC. Protein: CASSLTEPYGYTF.

The J gene is TRBJ1-2, the V gene TRBV9, with a possible D match to TRBD1 (5 bases). The CDR3 is made up of 17 amino acids. Germline V lookup: CDR1 SGDLS, CDR2 YYNGEE. Deletions cut 0 bases from V and 5 bases from J, with 20 bases between. The DNA for the CDR3 is TGTGCCAGCAGCGTAGGGCAGGGTCCCCTTGATCGGTATGGCTACACCTTC. This sequence encodes CASSVGQGPLDRYGYTF.

CDR3 amino acids: CASSPLSRQNTEAFF. The CDR3, as DNA: TGCGCCAGCAGCCCCCTGAGCAGACAGAACACTGAAGCTTTCTTT. The chain has TRBV5-1 and TRBJ1-1; no definite D call. Per the germline V gene, CDR1 is SGHRS and CDR2 is YFSETQ. This CDR3 has 15 amino acids. V lost 4 bases to trimming and J lost 1 base, with 14 bases between them.

The rearrangement links TRBV12-2 to TRBJ1-5; the table gives TRBD1 as D, unverified against the DNA. TRBV12-2 is tagged as a pseudogene. The CDR3 is made up of 14 amino acids. The CDR3 sequence is CASRSGGTDQPQHF. In nucleotides, the CDR3 is TGTGCAAGTCGCTCAGGGGGGACGGACCAGCCCCAGCATTTT.

The chain joins TRBV5-1 to TRBJ1-1, with TRBD1 identical over 9 bases. Unmatched junction bases numbered 10, after V lost 0 bases and J lost 4 bases. The germline V gene has CDR1 SGHRS and CDR2 YFSETQ. The CDR3 is 17 amino acids. CDR3 residues: CASSLVGDRASGTEAFF. CDR3 in DNA: TGCGCCAGCAGCTTGGTGGGGGACAGGGCAAGTGGCACTGAAGCTTTCTTT.

The count of this clone is one. CDR3 in amino acids: CTSSLNIAGAGTGELFF. CDR3 bases: TGCACCAGCAGCCTGAACATAGCGGGAGCGGGCACCGGGGAGCTGTTTTTT. This chain links TRBV1 with TRBJ2-2; the D call of TRBD2 is as the table states it, not checked on the DNA. TRBV1 is marked as a pseudogene. The CDR3 length is 17 residues.

This sequence joins TRBV6-4 and TRBJ1-5, with D uncertain. Trimming took off 3 bases at V and 0 bases at J, with 6 bases between the two ends. The length of the CDR3 is 14 residues. Germline values: CDR1 MRHNA, CDR2 SNTAGT. The CDR3 nucleotides read TGTGCCAGCAGTGAAAAATATAGCAATCAGCCCCAGCATTTT. Its protein product is CASSEKYSNQPQHF.

For the CDR3, the DNA is TGTGCCAGCAGCCCTTGGGGGGGTCCAAATGAAAAACTGTTTTTT. It encodes CASSPWGGPNEKLFF. The chain recombines TRBV14 with TRBJ1-4, with D perhaps TRBD1 (5 bases). Per the germline V gene, CDR1 is SGHDN and CDR2 is FVKESK. V was cut by 4 bases and J by 5 bases, with 14 bases left in between. This CDR3 region has 15 residues.

The rearrangement links TRBV18 to TRBJ2-7; D might be TRBD2 (5 bases). CDR1 KGHSH and CDR2 LQKENI come from the germline V gene. The CDR3 totals 15 residues. The germline V and J ends were trimmed by 2 bases and 0 bases, with 11 bases remaining between them. CDR3 sequence reads: CASSPGVGSSYEQYF. The CDR3 DNA is TGTGCCAGCTCACCAGGGGTAGGGAGCTCCTACGAGCAGTACTTC.

V usage is TRBV10-2 and J usage is TRBJ1-1; D is undetermined. The CDR3 totals 13 residues. Per the germline V gene, CDR1 is WSHSY and CDR2 is SAAADI. V lost 7 bases, J lost 10 bases, and 19 bases lay in between. CDR3 nucleotides: TGCGCCAGCACACAACGACTTGCCGAAGGAGCTTTCTTT. This gives the protein CASTQRLAEGAFF.

The chain uses TRBV6-5 and TRBJ2-3; D is ambiguous. The length of the CDR3 is 13 residues. The V end was cut by 2 bases, the J end by 2 bases, with 5 bases between. Germline V gene data show CDR1 as MNHEY and CDR2 as SVGAGI. This CDR3 is CASSYLFTDTQYF. CDR3 nucleotides: TGTGCCAGCAGTTACCTTTTCACAGATACGCAGTATTTT.

This clone has only one observation. The gene calls are TRBV4-1 and TRBJ1-1; D is perhaps TRBD1 (6 bases). V was clipped by 1 base and J by 10 bases, with 19 bases between them. The CDR3 is 15 residues long. Germline V gives CDR1 MGHRA, CDR2 YSYEKL. CDR3 amino acids: CASSQGTGGALGAFF. Written as DNA, the CDR3 is TGCGCCAGCAGCCAAGGAACTGGGGGGGCCCTCGGAGCTTTCTTT.

The chain carries TRBV18 and TRBJ1-3; D is uncertain. Between the trimmed V and J ends, which lost 3 bases and 0 bases, there was a span of 9 bases. Per germline, CDR1 KGHSH and CDR2 LQKENI. The CDR3 has 15 residues. CDR3 region: CASSPRGGSGNTIYF. The DNA of the CDR3 is TGTGCCAGCTCACCCCGAGGCGGCTCTGGAAACACCATATATTTT.

This clone has just a few counts. The rearrangement uses TRBV18 and TRBJ2-5, with D possibly matching TRBD1 (5 bases). Germline V CDR1 and CDR2: KGHSH, LQKENI. This CDR3 has 14 residues. Trimming pared 1 base from V and 2 bases from J, leaving 8 bases between. The CDR3 protein is CASSPRQLQETQYF. The CDR3 DNA reads TGTGCCAGCTCACCACGACAGCTGCAAGAGACCCAGTACTTC.

The rearrangement links TRBV14 to TRBJ1-5; D is perhaps TRBD1 (5 bases). CDR1 SGHDN and CDR2 FVKESK come from the germline V gene. The CDR3 contains 13 residues. The V end lost 4 bases, the J end lost 10 bases, and 14 bases lay between the germline ends. CDR3 bases: TGTGCCAGCAGCCCCACGGGGGTGCAACCCCAGCATTTT. Amino acids: CASSPTGVQPQHF.